This T cell receptor beta chain was identified in a study of CD8 T cells in Susac syndrome. Study information: Susac syndrome patients were untreated, on corticosteroids with some adding intravenous immunoglobulin, or on intravenous immunoglobulin only.

RNA in amounts of about 0.45 to 1 ug was reverse transcribed with random hexamers. A multiplex approach, immunoSEQ multiplex PCR, amplified TCR beta CDR3 across 54 Vbeta and 13 Jbeta. TCRdb used MiXCR to reprocess the immunoSEQ multiplex PCR reads, holding one entry per CDR3 protein. The sample consists of about 140,000 distinct CDR3 sequences, 95% of them appearing once. The receptor was isolated from a human donor with Susac syndrome. The sample was CD4+ T cells from PBMCs.

This CDR3 reads CASSRDIGLHDEQYF. CDR3 coding DNA: TGTGCCAGCAGCCGAGATATAGGGTTACACGACGAGCAGTACTTC. The V call is TRBV7-9, the J call TRBJ2-7; D not certain. The V and J ends lost 5 bases and 5 bases respectively, with 19 bases between them. The CDR3 runs 15 residues. Germline V lookup: CDR1 SEHNR, CDR2 FQNEAQ (reference sequence).